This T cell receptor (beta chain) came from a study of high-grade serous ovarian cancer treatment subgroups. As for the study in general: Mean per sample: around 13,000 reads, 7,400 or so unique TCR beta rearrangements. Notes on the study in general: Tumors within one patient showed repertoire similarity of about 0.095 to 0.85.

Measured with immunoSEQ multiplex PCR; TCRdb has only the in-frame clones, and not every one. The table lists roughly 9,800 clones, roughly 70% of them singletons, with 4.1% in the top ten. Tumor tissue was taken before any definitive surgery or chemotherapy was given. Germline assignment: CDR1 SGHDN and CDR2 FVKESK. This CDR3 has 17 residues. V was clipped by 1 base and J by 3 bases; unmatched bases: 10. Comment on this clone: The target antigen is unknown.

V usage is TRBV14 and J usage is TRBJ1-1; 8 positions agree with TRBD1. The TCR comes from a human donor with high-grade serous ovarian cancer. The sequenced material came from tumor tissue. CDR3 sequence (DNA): TGTGCCAGCAGCCAAGGGACAGGGTTACTCCTCCACACTGAAGCTTTCTTT. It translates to CASSQGTGLLLHTEAFF.